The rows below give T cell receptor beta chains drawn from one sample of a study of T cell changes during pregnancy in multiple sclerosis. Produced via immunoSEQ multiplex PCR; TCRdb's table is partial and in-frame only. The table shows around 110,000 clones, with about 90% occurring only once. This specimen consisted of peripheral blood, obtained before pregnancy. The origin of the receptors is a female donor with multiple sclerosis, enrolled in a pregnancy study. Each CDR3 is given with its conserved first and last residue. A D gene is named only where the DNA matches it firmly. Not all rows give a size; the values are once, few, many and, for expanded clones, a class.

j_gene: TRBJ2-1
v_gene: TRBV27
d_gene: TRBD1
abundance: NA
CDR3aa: CASSPGQGANEQFF
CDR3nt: TGTGCCAGCAGTCCGGGACAGGGGGCAAATGAGCAGTTCTTC

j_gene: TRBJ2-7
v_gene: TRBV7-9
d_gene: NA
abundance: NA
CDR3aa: CASSSPAGQYF
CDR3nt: TGTGCCAGCAGCTCTCCGGCGGGGCAGTACTTC

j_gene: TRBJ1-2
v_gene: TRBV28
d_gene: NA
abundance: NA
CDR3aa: CASSLDHAGDYGYTF
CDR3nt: TGTGCCAGCAGTTTAGACCACGCAGGGGACTATGGCTACACCTTC

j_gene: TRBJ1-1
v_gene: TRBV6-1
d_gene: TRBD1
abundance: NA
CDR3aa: CASSGFDRDGAFF
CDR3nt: TGTGCCAGCAGTGGATTTGACAGGGACGGAGCTTTCTTT

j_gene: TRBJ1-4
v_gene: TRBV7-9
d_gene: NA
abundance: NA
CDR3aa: CASSRKRQSATSNEKLFF
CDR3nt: TGTGCCAGCAGCCGAAAAAGACAGTCGGCGACTTCTAATGAAAAACTGTTTTTT

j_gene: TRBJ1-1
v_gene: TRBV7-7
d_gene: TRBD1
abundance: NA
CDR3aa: CASSLTTGQKAFF
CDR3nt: TGTGCCAGCAGCCTAACCACGGGACAGAAAGCTTTCTTT

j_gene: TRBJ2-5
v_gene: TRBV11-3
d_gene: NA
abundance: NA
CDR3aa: CASSKWGGRETQYF
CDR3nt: TGTGCCAGCAGCAAGTGGGGGGGCCGCGAGACCCAGTACTTC

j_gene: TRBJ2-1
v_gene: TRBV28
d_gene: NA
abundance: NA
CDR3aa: CASSLLNRAPYNEQFF
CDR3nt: TGTGCCAGCAGTTTACTAAACAGGGCCCCCTACAATGAGCAGTTCTTC

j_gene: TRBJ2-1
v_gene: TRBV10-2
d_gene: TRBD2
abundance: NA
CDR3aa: CASSWTSGRSGSYNEQFF
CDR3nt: TGCGCCAGCAGTTGGACTAGCGGGAGATCGGGCTCCTACAATGAGCAGTTCTTC

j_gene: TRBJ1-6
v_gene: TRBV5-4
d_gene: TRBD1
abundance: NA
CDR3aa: CASSLGGTGTSPLHF
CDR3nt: TGTGCCAGCAGCTTGGGAGGGACAGGGACTTCACCCCTCCACTTT

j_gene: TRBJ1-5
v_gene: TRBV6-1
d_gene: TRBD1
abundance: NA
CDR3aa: CASSAKGGDQPQHF
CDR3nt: TGTGCCAGCAGCGCTAAAGGGGGCGATCAGCCCCAGCATTTT

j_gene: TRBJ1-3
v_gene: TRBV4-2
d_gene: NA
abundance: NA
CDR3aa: CASVFRVGSSGNTIYF
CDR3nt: TGTGCCAGCGTTTTCCGAGTCGGGTCCTCTGGAAACACCATATATTTT

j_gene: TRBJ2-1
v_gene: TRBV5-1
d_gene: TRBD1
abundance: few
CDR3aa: CASSTSPGQGRINEQFF
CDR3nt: TGCGCCAGCAGCACTAGCCCGGGACAGGGAAGAATAAATGAGCAGTTCTTC

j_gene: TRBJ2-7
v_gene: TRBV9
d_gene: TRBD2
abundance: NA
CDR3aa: CASSVGLAGVNEQYF
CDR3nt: TGTGCCAGCAGCGTTGGACTAGCGGGAGTCAACGAGCAGTACTTC

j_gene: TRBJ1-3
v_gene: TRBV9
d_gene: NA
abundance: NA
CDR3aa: CASSVDGRGSFGNTIYF
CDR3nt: TGTGCCAGCAGCGTAGATGGGAGGGGATCGTTCGGAAACACCATATATTTT

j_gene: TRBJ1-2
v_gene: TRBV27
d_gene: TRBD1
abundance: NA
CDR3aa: CASSAYRQGWAYGYTF
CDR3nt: TGTGCCAGCAGTGCCTACCGACAGGGGTGGGCCTATGGCTACACCTTC

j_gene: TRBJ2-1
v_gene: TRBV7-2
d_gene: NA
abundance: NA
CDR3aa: CASRPLAYNEQFF
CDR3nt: TGTGCCAGCAGACCGCTAGCTTACAATGAGCAGTTCTTC

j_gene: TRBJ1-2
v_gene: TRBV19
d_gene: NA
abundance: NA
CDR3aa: CASRITGTYGYTF
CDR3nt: TGTGCCAGTAGAATAACAGGGACATATGGCTACACCTTC

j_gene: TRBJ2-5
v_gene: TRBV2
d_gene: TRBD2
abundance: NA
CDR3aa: CASSDLGLASETQYF
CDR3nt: TGTGCCAGCAGTGATCTAGGACTAGCGTCAGAGACCCAGTACTTC

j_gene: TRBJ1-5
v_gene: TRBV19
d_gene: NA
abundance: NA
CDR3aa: CASSIRVGSQPQHF
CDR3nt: TGTGCCAGTAGTATACGGGTAGGCAGTCAGCCCCAGCATTTT

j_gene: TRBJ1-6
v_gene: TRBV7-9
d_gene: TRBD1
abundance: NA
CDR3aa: CASSLGQGYSPLHF
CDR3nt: TGTGCCAGCAGCTTAGGACAGGGATACTCACCCCTCCACTTT

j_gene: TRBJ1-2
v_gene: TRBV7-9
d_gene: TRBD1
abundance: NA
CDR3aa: CASIPAAGTGELRGYTF
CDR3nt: TGTGCCAGCATCCCGGCGGCCGGGACAGGGGAACTTCGTGGCTACACCTTC

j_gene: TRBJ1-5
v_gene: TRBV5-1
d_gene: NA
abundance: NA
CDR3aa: CASSFLGGGNQPQHF
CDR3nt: TGCGCCAGCAGCTTCCTCGGCGGGGGGAATCAGCCCCAGCATTTT

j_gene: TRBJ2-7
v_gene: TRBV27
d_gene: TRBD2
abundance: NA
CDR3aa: CASSLGTSGSYEQYF
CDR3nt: TGTGCCAGCAGTTTAGGGACTAGCGGGAGCTACGAGCAGTACTTC

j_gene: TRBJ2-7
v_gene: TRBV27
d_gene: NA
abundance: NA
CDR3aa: CASSKPSTGTYEQYF
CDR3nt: TGTGCCAGCAGTAAACCCTCGACGGGAACCTACGAGCAGTACTTC

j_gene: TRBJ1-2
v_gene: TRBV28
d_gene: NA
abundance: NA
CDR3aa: CASSRGQPANYGYTF
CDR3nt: TGTGCCAGCAGCCGTGGACAGCCGGCTAACTATGGCTACACCTTC

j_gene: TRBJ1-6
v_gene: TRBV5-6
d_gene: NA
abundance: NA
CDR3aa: CASSFYRGAMGKNSPLHF
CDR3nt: TGTGCCAGCAGCTTTTATCGGGGGGCAATGGGGAAGAATTCACCCCTCCACTTT

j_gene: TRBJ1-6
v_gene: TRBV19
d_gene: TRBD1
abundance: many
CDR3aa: CASRWDRRDSPLHF
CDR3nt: TGTGCCAGTAGGTGGGACAGGCGGGATTCACCCCTCCACTTT

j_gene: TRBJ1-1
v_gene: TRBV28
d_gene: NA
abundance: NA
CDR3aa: CASSLPGQLNTEAFF
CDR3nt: TGTGCCAGCAGTTTACCAGGACAGTTGAACACTGAAGCTTTCTTT

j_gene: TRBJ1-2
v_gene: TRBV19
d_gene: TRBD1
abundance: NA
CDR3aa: CTSSPGQGVYGYTF
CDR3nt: TGTACCAGTAGCCCGGGACAGGGAGTCTATGGCTACACCTTC

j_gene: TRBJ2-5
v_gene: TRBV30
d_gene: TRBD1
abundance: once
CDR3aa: CACQTLGQRETQYF
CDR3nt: TGTGCCTGCCAGACGTTGGGACAGCGAGAGACCCAGTACTTC

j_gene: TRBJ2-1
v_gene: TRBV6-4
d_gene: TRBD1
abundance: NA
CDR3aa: CASSESGQPGTDEQFF
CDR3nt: TGTGCCAGCAGTGAATCGGGACAGCCTGGAACGGATGAGCAGTTCTTC

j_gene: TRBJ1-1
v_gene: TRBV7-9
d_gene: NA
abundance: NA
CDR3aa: CASRKADTEAFF
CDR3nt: TGTGCCAGCAGGAAGGCGGACACTGAAGCTTTCTTT

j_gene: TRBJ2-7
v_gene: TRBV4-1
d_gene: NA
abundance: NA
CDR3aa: CASSQEYFQRSYEQYF
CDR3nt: TGCGCCAGCAGCCAAGAGTATTTCCAGCGGAGCTACGAGCAGTACTTC

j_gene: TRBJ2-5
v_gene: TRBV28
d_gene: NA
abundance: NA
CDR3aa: CASSLREFETQYF
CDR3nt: TGTGCCAGCAGTTTACGGGAGTTCGAGACCCAGTACTTC

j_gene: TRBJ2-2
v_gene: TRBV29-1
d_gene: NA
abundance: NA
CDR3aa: CSAGNTGELFF
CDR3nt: TGCAGCGCAGGGAACACCGGGGAGCTGTTTTTT

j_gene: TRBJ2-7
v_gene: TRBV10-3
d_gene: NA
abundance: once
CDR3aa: CAISESTTRDDEQYF
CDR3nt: TGTGCCATCAGTGAGTCCACGACCAGGGATGACGAGCAGTACTTC

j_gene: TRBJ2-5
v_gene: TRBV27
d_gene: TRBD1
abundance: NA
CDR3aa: CASSLSPSGQGVETQYF
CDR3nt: TGTGCCAGCAGCCTCTCCCCTTCGGGACAGGGAGTGGAGACCCAGTACTTC

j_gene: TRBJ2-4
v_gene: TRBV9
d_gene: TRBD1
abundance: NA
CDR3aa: CASSVGTGGNIQYF
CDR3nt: TGTGCCAGCAGCGTAGGAACAGGGGGAAACATTCAGTACTTC

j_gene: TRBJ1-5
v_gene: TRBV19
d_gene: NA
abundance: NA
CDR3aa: CASKTRGPKPQHF
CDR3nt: TGTGCCAGTAAAACCAGGGGTCCTAAGCCCCAGCATTTT

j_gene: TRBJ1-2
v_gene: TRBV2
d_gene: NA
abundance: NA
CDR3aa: CASSTSEEQGPDEGGYTF
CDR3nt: TGTGCCAGCAGTACGTCTGAGGAACAGGGCCCCGACGAGGGTGGCTACACCTTC

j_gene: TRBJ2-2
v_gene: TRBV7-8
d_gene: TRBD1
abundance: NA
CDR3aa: CASSLASRGTANTGELFF
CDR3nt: TGTGCCAGCAGCTTAGCCAGTAGGGGGACAGCGAACACCGGGGAGCTGTTTTTT

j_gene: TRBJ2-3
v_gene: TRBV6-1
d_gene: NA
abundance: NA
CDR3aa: CASSTGFPDTQYF
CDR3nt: TGTGCCAGCTCCACCGGGTTTCCAGATACGCAGTATTTT

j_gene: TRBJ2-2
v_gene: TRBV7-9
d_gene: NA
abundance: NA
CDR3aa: CASSPPSDRELFF
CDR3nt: TGTGCCAGCAGCCCGCCTAGCGACCGGGAGCTGTTTTTT